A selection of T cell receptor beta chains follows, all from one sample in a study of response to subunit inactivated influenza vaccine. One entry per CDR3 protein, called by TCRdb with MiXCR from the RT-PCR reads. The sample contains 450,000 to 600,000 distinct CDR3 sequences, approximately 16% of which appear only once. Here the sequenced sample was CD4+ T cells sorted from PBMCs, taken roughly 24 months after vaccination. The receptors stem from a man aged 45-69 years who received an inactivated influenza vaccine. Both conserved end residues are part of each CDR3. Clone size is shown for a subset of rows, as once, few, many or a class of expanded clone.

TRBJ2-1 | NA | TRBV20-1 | CSARDPGLAGRSNEQFF
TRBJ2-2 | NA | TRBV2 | CASSVGTYTGELFF
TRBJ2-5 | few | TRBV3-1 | CACSQETSLGGRETQYF
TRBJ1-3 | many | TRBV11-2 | CASSLESSGNTIYF
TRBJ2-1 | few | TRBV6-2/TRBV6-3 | CASRPWGTSAYNEQFF
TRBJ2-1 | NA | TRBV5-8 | CASRPTREGKYNEQFF
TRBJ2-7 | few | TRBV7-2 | CASSLEAGYEQYF
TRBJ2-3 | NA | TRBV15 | CATSRDAESGATQYF
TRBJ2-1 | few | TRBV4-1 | CASSRSDGRNEQFF
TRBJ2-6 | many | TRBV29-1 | CSVTNRDQIYSGANVLTF
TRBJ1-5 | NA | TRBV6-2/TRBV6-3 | CASSYSTEQGIKSNQPQHF
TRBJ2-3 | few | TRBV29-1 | CSANPTGGMTDTQYF
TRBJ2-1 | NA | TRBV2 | CASSRDRVLSPYNEQFF
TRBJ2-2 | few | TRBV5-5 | CASSFRTANTGELFF
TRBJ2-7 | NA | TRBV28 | CASSQTIGQGPYYEQYF
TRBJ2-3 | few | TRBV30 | CAWRSSGGTRVRQYF
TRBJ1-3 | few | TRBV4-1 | CASSQELPRRFGNTIYF
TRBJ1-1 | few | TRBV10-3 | CAISPGSRTEAFF
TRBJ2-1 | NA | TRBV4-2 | CASSDTDRDNEQFF
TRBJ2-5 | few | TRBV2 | CASRPDQWAETQYF
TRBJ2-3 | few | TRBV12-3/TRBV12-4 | CASRGGTVSTDTQYF
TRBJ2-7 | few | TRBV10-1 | CASSDGQGSYEQYF
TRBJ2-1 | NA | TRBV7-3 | CASSRGTGYNEQFF
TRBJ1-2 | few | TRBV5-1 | CASSLAEGYGYTF
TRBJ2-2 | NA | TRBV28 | CASRTGTGDAGELFF
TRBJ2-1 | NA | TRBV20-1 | CSASRTGGSYNEQFF
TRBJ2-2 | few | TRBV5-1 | CASSLAPASGGHTGELFF
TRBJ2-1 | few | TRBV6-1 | CASTSFGGRNEQFF
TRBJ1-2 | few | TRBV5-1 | CASSPEKYGYTF
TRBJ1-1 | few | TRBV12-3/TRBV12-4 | CASSPPGRLLNTEAFF
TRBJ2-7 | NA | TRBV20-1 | CSAPPGTHYEQYF
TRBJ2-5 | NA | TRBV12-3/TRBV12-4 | CASSFSRGYRETQYF
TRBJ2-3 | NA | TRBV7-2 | CASSLSRLADTQYF
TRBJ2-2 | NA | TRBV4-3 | CASSQELAARTGELFF
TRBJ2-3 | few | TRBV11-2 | CASSSAGATDTQYF
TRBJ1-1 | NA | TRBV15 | CATSRDLAEAFF
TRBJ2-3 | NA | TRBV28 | CASTSGSGLGDTQYF
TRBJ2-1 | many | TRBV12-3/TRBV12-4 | CASSPTGGDGNEQFF
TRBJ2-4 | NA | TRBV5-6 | CASSQLHRGLDDIQYF
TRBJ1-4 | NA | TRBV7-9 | CASRRGTYDGEKLFF
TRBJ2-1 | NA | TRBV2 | CASSEASGSYNEQFF
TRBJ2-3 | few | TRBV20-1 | CSASRDRLSDTQYF
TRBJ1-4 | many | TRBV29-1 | CSVRSGEKLFF
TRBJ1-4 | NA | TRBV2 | CASSEPDQGLATNEKLFF
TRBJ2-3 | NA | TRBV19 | CASSIAGGRTDTQYF
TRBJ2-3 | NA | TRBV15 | CATSREYLAGGDTQYF
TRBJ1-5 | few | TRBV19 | CASSGASNQPQHF
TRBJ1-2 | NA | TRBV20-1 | CSARGNNYGYTF
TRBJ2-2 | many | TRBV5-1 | CASSFGSGTGELFF
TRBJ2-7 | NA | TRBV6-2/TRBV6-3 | CASSYTGYYEQYF
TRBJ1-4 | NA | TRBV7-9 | CASSLSSGQGNEKLFF
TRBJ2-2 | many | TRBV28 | CASSFPWTANTGELFF
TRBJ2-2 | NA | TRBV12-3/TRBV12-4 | CASSPKTGWGELFF
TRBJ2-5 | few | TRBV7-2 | CASSPYPGQGTETQYF